This T cell receptor beta chain stems from a study of beta chain features in type 1 diabetes. This clone appeared a few times. The antigen remains unidentified. Study outcomes and limitations: For Type 1 diabetes patients, all four CD4+ subsets carried TCRB CDR3s that were moderately but significantly shorter.

Germline V CDR1 and CDR2: MDHEN, SYDVKM. Trimming removed 6 bases from V and 0 bases from J, with 14 bases in between. This CDR3 spans 16 amino acids. The isolated RNA, all of it, was reverse transcribed, so expressed TCRB transcripts were what got sequenced. Clones were read by immunoSEQ multiplex PCR, and TCRdb kept only the in-frame ones, dropping some. The sample shows 680,000 or so clones, about an eighth of them seen only once. V and J are TRBV28 and TRBJ2-2; a possible D gene is TRBD1 (5 bases). Material: naive CD4+ T cells from blood. The clonotype was recovered from a man aged 18 to 35 with type 1 diabetes. CDR3 sequence (DNA): TGTGCCAGCAGCGATTCCAAGGGGCCGAACACCGGGGAGCTGTTTTTT. It codes for CASSDSKGPNTGELFF.